These T cell receptor beta chains were read from a single sample in a study of blood T cell repertoires in COVID-19. Libraries were prepared by immunoSEQ multiplex PCR; TCRdb keeps only in-frame clonotypes and omits some of them. The table shows approximately 170,000 clones, with roughly 80% occurring only once. The material sequenced was PBMCs or T cells enriched from blood (not recorded which). The origin of the receptors is a woman in her forties or fifties who had recovered from COVID-19. CDR3s include the opening cysteine and the closing phenylalanine or tryptophan. A D gene is named only where the DNA matches it firmly. Clone size is shown for a subset of rows, as once, few, many or a class of expanded clone.

j_gene: TRBJ2-4
d_gene: .
abundance: .
v_gene: TRBV18
CDR3nt: TGTGCCAGCTCACCCGACATAGTAGCCAAAAACATTCAGTACTTC
CDR3aa: CASSPDIVAKNIQYF

j_gene: TRBJ1-2
d_gene: .
abundance: .
v_gene: TRBV28
CDR3nt: TGTGCCAGCGTCTCGGAGGGGAACCTCTATGGCTACACCTTC
CDR3aa: CASVSEGNLYGYTF

j_gene: TRBJ1-3
d_gene: .
abundance: .
v_gene: TRBV5-6
CDR3nt: TGTGCCAGCAGCTTGGGACAGTCCTCTGGAAACACCATATATTTT
CDR3aa: CASSLGQSSGNTIYF

j_gene: TRBJ1-1
d_gene: TRBD1
abundance: .
v_gene: TRBV4-1
CDR3nt: TGCGCCAGCAGCCATCCAAACAGGGGACACACTGAAGCTTTCTTT
CDR3aa: CASSHPNRGHTEAFF

j_gene: TRBJ1-1
d_gene: .
abundance: .
v_gene: TRBV11-3
CDR3nt: TGTGCCAGCGGCCACATGAACACTGAAGCTTTCTTT
CDR3aa: CASGHMNTEAFF

j_gene: TRBJ1-5
d_gene: .
abundance: .
v_gene: TRBV28
CDR3nt: TGTGCCAGCAGAAAACAGGGTAGCAATCAGCCCCAGCATTTT
CDR3aa: CASRKQGSNQPQHF

j_gene: TRBJ2-3
d_gene: .
abundance: once
v_gene: TRBV7-2
CDR3nt: TGTGCCAGCAGCTTCTTGAGGGATACGCAGTATTTT
CDR3aa: CASSFLRDTQYF

j_gene: TRBJ1-3
d_gene: TRBD1
abundance: .
v_gene: TRBV7-9
CDR3nt: TGTGCCAGCAGCTTGACAGGGGTTGGAAACACCATATATTTT
CDR3aa: CASSLTGVGNTIYF

j_gene: TRBJ2-5
d_gene: TRBD1
abundance: .
v_gene: TRBV5-1
CDR3nt: TGCGCCAGCAGCCGGACAGGGAACCAAGAGACCCAGTACTTC
CDR3aa: CASSRTGNQETQYF

j_gene: TRBJ1-2
d_gene: .
abundance: once
v_gene: TRBV3-1/TRBV3-2
CDR3nt: TGTGCCAGCAGCCCGTCCCAAGGCAGGCGTTATGGCTACACCTTC
CDR3aa: CASSPSQGRRYGYTF

j_gene: TRBJ1-4
d_gene: .
abundance: once
v_gene: TRBV5-1
CDR3nt: TGCGCCAGCAGGGAACAGGGTGCAACTAATGAAAAACTGTTTTTT
CDR3aa: CASREQGATNEKLFF

j_gene: TRBJ1-1
d_gene: TRBD1
abundance: .
v_gene: TRBV13
CDR3nt: TGTGCCAGCAGCCCACAGGGGGCGTTCGGGACTGAAGCTTTCTTT
CDR3aa: CASSPQGAFGTEAFF

j_gene: TRBJ1-2
d_gene: TRBD1
abundance: .
v_gene: TRBV12-3/TRBV12-4
CDR3nt: TGTGCCAGCAGGACGACAGGGGGCGGCTACACCTTC
CDR3aa: CASRTTGGGYTF

j_gene: TRBJ1-3
d_gene: .
abundance: .
v_gene: TRBV7-8
CDR3nt: TGTGCCAGCAGCCCTAACGCCTCCCCGAGGAGGTACACCATATATTTT
CDR3aa: CASSPNASPRRYTIYF

j_gene: TRBJ1-6
d_gene: .
abundance: many
v_gene: TRBV30
CDR3nt: TGTGCCTGGAGTGTAGGAGGGAATTCACCCCTCCACTTT
CDR3aa: CAWSVGGNSPLHF

j_gene: TRBJ1-2
d_gene: TRBD1
abundance: .
v_gene: TRBV5-8
CDR3nt: TGTGCCAGCAGCACACGACAGGGGGCAAAAGGCTACACCTTC
CDR3aa: CASSTRQGAKGYTF

j_gene: TRBJ1-2
d_gene: .
abundance: .
v_gene: TRBV4-1
CDR3nt: TGCGCCAGCAGCCAAGAACAGTACTCTAACTATGGCTACACCTTC
CDR3aa: CASSQEQYSNYGYTF

j_gene: TRBJ2-2
d_gene: .
abundance: .
v_gene: TRBV18
CDR3nt: TGTGCCAGCTCACCGATGCAGGGTCTTGGGACCGGGGAGCTGTTTTTT
CDR3aa: CASSPMQGLGTGELFF